The 14 T cell receptor beta chains below all came from one sample that was sequenced in a study of blood T cell repertoires in COVID-19. Measured with immunoSEQ multiplex PCR; TCRdb has only the in-frame clones, and not every one. In the table there are 70,000 to 95,000 clones, 88% of which are singletons. Source material: peripheral blood. Source of these receptors: a woman aged 70 to 79 with acute or convalescent COVID-19.

The chain has TRBV5-1 and TRBJ2-5, with 7 bases aligning to TRBD2. The V gene end was trimmed by 0 bases and the J gene end by 3 bases; junction bases not matched to a gene: 2. CDR1 is SGHRS, CDR2 YFSETQ, per germline. This CDR3 has 14 residues. The CDR3 DNA follows: TGCGCCAGCAGCTTGGCGGCGGGGGAAGAGACCCAGTACTTC. It translates to CASSLAAGEETQYF.

This sequence joins TRBV19 and TRBJ2-2; D ambiguous. V lost 10 bases and J lost 6, with 15 bases in between. CDR1 and CDR2 from the germline V gene are LNHDA and SQIVND (reference sequence). This CDR3 comprises 13 residues. CDR3 sequence reads: CANPGEWAGELFF. The CDR3 DNA sequence: TGTGCCAATCCCGGAGAGTGGGCCGGGGAGCTGTTTTTT.

The CDR3 DNA follows: TGTGCCAGCAGTCGGGGACAGATGAACACTGAAGCTTTCTTT. It yields the protein CASSRGQMNTEAFF. The chain has TRBV6-2 or TRBV6-3 and TRBJ1-1; 7 nucleotides line up with TRBD1. Germline trimming cut 5 bases from V and 0 bases from J; bases unmatched to any gene: 3. CDR1 and CDR2 from the germline V gene are MNHEY and SVGEGT. This CDR3 contains 14 residues.

The V and J genes are TRBV18 and TRBJ2-6; the D gene is possibly TRBD1 (5 bases). CDR3 length equals 16 residues. Germline assignment: CDR1 KGHSH and CDR2 LQKENI. Trimming left V 5 bases short and J 3 bases short, with 14 bases between. CDR3 residues: CASSYSTGFGANVLTF. CDR3 bases: TGTGCCAGCTCATACTCAACAGGCTTTGGGGCCAACGTCCTGACTTTC.

The table lists this clone with a count of one. The chain joins TRBV2 to TRBJ2-2, with 13 bases aligning to TRBD2. V was clipped by 4 bases and J by 4 bases; unmatched bases: 9. The CDR3 is 18 residues long. From germline, CDR1 is SNHLY and CDR2 FYNNEI. The CDR3 DNA follows: TGTGCCAGCAGTGCCGGACTAGCGGGGGCCCTGGGCACCGGGGAGCTGTTTTTT. This encodes CASSAGLAGALGTGELFF.

CDR3 in amino acids: CATSDRGAPNTGELFF. The CDR3 DNA reads as TGTGCCACCAGTGATCGGGGGGCCCCGAACACCGGGGAGCTGTTTTTT. The chain employs TRBV24-1 and TRBJ2-2, with D tentatively TRBD2 (7 bases). The CDR3 is 16 amino acids. The V gene lost 3 bases and the J gene lost 0 bases, with 10 bases spanning the gap. Germline CDR1 KGHDR, CDR2 SFDVKD.

The J gene is TRBJ2-1, the V gene TRBV28, with 8 positions matching TRBD2. Germline CDR1 reads MDHEN; CDR2 reads SYDVKM. The V and J ends lost 10 bases and 7 bases, in that order; junction bases with no gene match: 15. The CDR3 runs to 15 residues. CDR3 nucleotides: TGTGCCACTTCGTCGGGGACTAGTTTGACTAATGAGCAGTTCTTC. Its translation: CATSSGTSLTNEQFF.

The V call is TRBV11-2, the J call TRBJ2-7; 10 bases are shared with TRBD1. Trimming took 0 bases from V and 10 from J; bases not matched to a gene: 6. CDR3 length: 14 residues. Germline assignment: CDR1 SGHAT and CDR2 FQNNGV. The chain's CDR3 is CASSLDLDRGKQYF. The CDR3 DNA sequence: TGTGCCAGCAGCTTAGATCTGGACAGGGGGAAACAGTACTTC.

The rearrangement links TRBV5-4 to TRBJ2-1; 11 bases are a match to TRBD2. The CDR3 has 17 residues. V shed 5 bases and J 5 bases; nucleotides not matched to a gene: 12. Per germline, CDR1 SGHNT and CDR2 YYREEE (reference sequence). The CDR3 spells CASSYLAGGLVDNEQFF. The CDR3 coding sequence is TGTGCCAGCAGTTATTTAGCGGGAGGGCTTGTCGACAATGAGCAGTTCTTC.

This clone showed up just once. V gene TRBV3-1 (or the pseudogene TRBV3-2) combines with J gene TRBJ1-2; D possibly corresponds to TRBD1 (5 bases). Germline-derived CDR1 and CDR2 are LGHDT and YNNKEL (reference sequence). The CDR3 runs 16 residues. Deletions cut 3 bases from V and 4 bases from J, with 18 bases between. The CDR3 region is CASSHHSGRVSYGYTF. The CDR3 DNA is TGTGCCAGCAGCCACCATTCCGGCAGGGTCAGCTATGGCTACACCTTC.

This clone was observed a single time. The V gene is TRBV3-1 (or the pseudogene TRBV3-2), the J gene TRBJ2-2, with 8 bases identical to TRBD2. Germline lookup yields CDR1 LGHDT and CDR2 YNNKEL (reference sequence). The J segment lost 14 bases and the V segment lost 2 bases, leaving 10 bases of the junction unmatched. This CDR3 is built from 14 residues. The CDR3 DNA reads as TGTGCCAGCAGCCAACTAAGGACTAGCCCTGGCCTGTTTTTT. It yields the protein CASSQLRTSPGLFF.

V gene TRBV2 combines with J gene TRBJ1-1; D unclear. Trimming stripped 4 bases from V and 2 bases from J, with 14 bases between. The CDR3 runs to 15 residues. Per the germline V gene, CDR1 is SNHLY and CDR2 is FYNNEI. In DNA, the CDR3 is TGTGCCAGCAGTGTTGCAGGTTCGGCCAACACTGAAGCTTTCTTT. It yields the protein CASSVAGSANTEAFF.

The chain joins TRBV3-1 (or the pseudogene TRBV3-2) to TRBJ2-1; 11 nucleotides match TRBD2. J gave up 8 bases and V 0 bases, and 6 bases lay outside the gene matches. The CDR3 extends over 16 amino acids. The germline V gene has CDR1 LGHDT and CDR2 YNNKEL (reference sequence). The CDR3: CASSQEALAGVYEQFF. CDR3 nucleotide sequence: TGTGCCAGCAGCCAAGAAGCACTAGCGGGAGTATATGAGCAGTTCTTC.

This rearrangement joins TRBV7-9 to TRBJ2-7; TRBD1 aligns across 9 bases. Germline trimming cut 5 bases from V and 6 bases from J; bases unmatched to any gene: 14. Per germline, CDR1 SEHNR and CDR2 FQNEAQ (reference sequence). There are 16 residues in the CDR3. Here the CDR3 reads CASSPGIGTGLGEQYF. Written as DNA, the CDR3 is TGTGCCAGCAGCCCAGGGATAGGGACAGGGTTGGGCGAGCAGTACTTC.